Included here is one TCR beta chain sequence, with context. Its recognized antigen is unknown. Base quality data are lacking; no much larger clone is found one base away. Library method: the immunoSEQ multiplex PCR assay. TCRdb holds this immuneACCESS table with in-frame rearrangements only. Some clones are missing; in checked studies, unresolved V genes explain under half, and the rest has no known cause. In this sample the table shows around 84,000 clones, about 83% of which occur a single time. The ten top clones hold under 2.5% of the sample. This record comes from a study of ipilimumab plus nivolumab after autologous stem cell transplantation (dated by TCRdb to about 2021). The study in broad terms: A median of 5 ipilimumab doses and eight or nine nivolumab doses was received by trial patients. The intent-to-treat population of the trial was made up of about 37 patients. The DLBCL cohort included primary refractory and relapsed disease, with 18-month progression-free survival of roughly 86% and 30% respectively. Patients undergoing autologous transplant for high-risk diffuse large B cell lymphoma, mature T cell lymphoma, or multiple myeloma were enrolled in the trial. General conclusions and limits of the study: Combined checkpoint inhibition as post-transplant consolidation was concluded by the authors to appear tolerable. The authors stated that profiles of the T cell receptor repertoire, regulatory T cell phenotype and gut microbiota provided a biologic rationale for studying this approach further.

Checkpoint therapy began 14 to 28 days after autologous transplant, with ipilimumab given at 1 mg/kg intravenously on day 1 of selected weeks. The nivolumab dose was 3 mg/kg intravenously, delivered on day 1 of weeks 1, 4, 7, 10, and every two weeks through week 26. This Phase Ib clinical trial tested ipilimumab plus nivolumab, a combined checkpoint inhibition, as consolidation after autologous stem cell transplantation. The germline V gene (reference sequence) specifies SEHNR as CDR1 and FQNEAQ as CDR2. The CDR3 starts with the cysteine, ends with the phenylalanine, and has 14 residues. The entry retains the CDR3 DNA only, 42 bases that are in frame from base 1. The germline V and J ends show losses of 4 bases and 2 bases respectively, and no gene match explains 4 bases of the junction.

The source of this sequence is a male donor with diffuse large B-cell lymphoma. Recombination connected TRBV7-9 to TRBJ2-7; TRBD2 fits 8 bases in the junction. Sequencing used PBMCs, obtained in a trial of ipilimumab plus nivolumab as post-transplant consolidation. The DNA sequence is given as TGTGCCAGCAGCTCGCGGGGGGTAACCTACGAGCAGTACTTC. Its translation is CASSSRGVTYEQYF.